This T cell receptor (beta chain) was sequenced for a study of blood T cell repertoires in COVID-19. Study information: Samples of COVID-19 (acute and convalescent) were obtained from the United States, Italy and Spain. T cells, B-cell-depleted T cells, or PBMCs provided the cDNA or gDNA that served as material.

The germline gives CDR1 KGHSH, CDR2 LQKENI. V lost 1 base and J lost 0, with 15 bases in between. The CDR3 consists of 17 residues. Seattle patients were enrolled during active infection and followed longitudinally. Per the study methods: For nucleated cells, counts were estimated from reference gene primer amplification. Profiled with immunoSEQ multiplex PCR; TCRdb holds only in-frame clones, not every one. V, J and clone size derive from that table, while D and trimming were established from the DNA sequence. The data show around 280,000 clones, with over 85% seen just once and 11% held by the top ten.

V gene TRBV18 combines with J gene TRBJ1-1; maybe TRBD1 (6 bases). The sequenced material came from peripheral blood. The receptor's source is a woman in her thirties with COVID-19, enrolled during active disease. The DNA for the CDR3 is TGTGCCAGCTCACCACTTCCTCGGACAGTTATGAACACTGAAGCTTTCTTT. Protein sequence: CASSPLPRTVMNTEAFF.